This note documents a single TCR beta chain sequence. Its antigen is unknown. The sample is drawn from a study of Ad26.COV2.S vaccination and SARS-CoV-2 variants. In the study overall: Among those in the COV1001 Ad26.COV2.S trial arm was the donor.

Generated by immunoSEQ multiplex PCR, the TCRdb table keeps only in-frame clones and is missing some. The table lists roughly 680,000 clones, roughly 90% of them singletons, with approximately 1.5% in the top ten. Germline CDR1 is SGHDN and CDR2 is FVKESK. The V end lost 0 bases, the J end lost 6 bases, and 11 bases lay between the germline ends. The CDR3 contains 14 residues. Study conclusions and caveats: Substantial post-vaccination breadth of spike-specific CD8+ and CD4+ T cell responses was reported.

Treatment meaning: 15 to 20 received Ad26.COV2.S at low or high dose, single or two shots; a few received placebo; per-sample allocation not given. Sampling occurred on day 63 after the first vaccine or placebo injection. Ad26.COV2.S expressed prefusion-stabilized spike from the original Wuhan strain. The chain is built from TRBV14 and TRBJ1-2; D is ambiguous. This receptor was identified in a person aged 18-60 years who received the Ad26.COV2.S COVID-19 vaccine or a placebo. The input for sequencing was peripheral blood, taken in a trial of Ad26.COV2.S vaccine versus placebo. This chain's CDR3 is CASSQERLANGYTF. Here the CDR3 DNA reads TGTGCCAGCAGCCAAGAGAGACTAGCAAATGGCTACACCTTC. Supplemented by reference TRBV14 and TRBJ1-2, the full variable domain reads EAGVTQFPSHSVIEKGQTVTLRCDPISGHDNLYWYRRVMGKEIKFLLHFVKESKQDESGMPNNRFLAERTGGTYSTLKVQPAELEDSGVYFCASSQERLANGYTFGSGTRLTVV.